This entry features one TCR beta chain sequence. Its antigen is undetermined. The record originates from a study of T cell repertoires and Cas9 in healthy adults. About the research overall: CD4 and CD8 compartments: SpCas9-reactive T cells profiled for potency, cytotoxicity, lineage. Findings of the study overall: Reportedly, SpCas9-reactive effector T cell proliferation and function were mitigated by SpCas9-reactive Tregs in vitro.

Germline V gives CDR1 SGHRS, CDR2 YFSETQ. J was trimmed by 4 bases and V by 0 bases; bases with no gene match: 4. The CDR3 covers 15 residues. Libraries were prepared by immunoSEQ multiplex PCR; TCRdb keeps only in-frame clonotypes and omits some of them. The repertoire holds about 14,000 clones, with roughly nine tenths as singletons. This chain connects TRBV5-1 to TRBJ2-1, with TRBD2 matching over 7 bases. The sample consisted of Tregs (CD4+, CD25+, CD127-, CD137-, CD154-) from PBMCs; culture status not recorded. The receptor's source is a human donor in good health. CDR3 amino acids: CASSLGGGGYNEQFF. Written as DNA, the CDR3 is TGCGCCAGCAGCTTGGGGGGGGGAGGTTACAATGAGCAGTTCTTC.